This T cell receptor (beta chain) was documented in a study of T cell responses to AZD1222 COVID-19 vaccine. Overall study findings and caveats: After two AZD1222 doses, spike-specific TCR breadth and depth rose versus day 0.

The CDR3 is 12 amino acids. Germline V gene lookup returns CDR1 MNHNY and CDR2 SVGAGI (reference sequence). Trimming took off 10 bases at V and 7 bases at J, with 16 bases between the two ends. Here immunoSEQ multiplex PCR was the method, and the copy in TCRdb shows in-frame clones only, minus some. The sample shows approximately 220,000 clones, approximately 94% of them seen only once. A word on this clone: Antigen specificity is unknown.

The sequence came from an adult in good health. Material: peripheral blood, obtained on day 0 of MenACWY control vaccination. This chain connects TRBV6-6 to TRBJ1-1; possibly TRBD1 for D (6 bases). The CDR3 DNA follows: TGTGCCACTCAACCGGGGACAAGTGAAGCTTTCTTT. This sequence encodes CATQPGTSEAFF.